This TCR beta chain was sequenced during a study of blood T cell repertoires in COVID-19. Study context: Samples of COVID-19 (acute and convalescent) were obtained from the United States, Italy and Spain.

This clone appeared a single time. Followed longitudinally, the Seattle patients had been enrolled during active infection. The data were produced by immunoSEQ multiplex PCR, yet TCRdb's version contains in-frame clones alone and is incomplete. The sample lists 350,000 to 500,000 clones, over 85% occurring once. CDR1 and CDR2 from the germline V gene are SNHLY and FYNNEI. V gave up 8 bases and J gave up 0 bases; unmatched junction bases: 6. This CDR3 has 16 residues. The rearrangement joins TRBV2 to TRBJ2-2; the match to TRBD2 covers 10 bases. Sequencing was carried out using peripheral blood. The source is a man aged 18 to 29 with COVID-19, enrolled during active disease. The CDR3 is CASRSTSGTNTGELFF. CDR3 sequence (DNA): TGTGCCAGCCGGTCCACTAGCGGGACGAACACCGGGGAGCTGTTTTTT.